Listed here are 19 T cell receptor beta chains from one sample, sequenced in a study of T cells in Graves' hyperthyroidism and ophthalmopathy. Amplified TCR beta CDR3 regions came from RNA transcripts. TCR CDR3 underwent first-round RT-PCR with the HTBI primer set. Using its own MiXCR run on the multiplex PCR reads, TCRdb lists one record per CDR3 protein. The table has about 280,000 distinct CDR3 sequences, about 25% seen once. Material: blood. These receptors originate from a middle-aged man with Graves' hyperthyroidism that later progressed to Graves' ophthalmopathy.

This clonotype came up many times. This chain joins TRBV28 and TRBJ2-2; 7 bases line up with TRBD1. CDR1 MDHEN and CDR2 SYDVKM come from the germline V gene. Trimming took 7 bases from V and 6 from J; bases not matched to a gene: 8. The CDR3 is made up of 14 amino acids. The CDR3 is CASMRTGMAGELFF. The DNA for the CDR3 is TGTGCCAGCATGAGGACAGGAATGGCCGGGGAGCTGTTTTTT. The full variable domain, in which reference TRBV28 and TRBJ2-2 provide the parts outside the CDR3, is DVKVTQSSRYLVKRTGEKVFLECVQDMDHENMFWYRQDPGLGLRLIYFSYDVKMKEKGDIPEGYSVSREKKERFSLILESASTNQTSMYLCASMRTGMAGELFFGEGSRLTVL.

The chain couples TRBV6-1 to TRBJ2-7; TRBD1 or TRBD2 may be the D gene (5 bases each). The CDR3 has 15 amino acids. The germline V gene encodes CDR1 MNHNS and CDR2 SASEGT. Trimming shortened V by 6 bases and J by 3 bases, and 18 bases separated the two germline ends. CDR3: CASRSRRGRDYEQYF. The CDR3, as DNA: TGTGCCAGCAGGAGCCGTAGGGGACGCGACTACGAGCAGTACTTC.

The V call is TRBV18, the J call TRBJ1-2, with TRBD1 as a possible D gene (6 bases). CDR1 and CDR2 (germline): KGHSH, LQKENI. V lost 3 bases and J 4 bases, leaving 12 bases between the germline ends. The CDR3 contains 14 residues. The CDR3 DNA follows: TGTGCCAGCTCACCCAACAGGGAGTCCTATGGCTACACCTTC. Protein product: CASSPNRESYGYTF.

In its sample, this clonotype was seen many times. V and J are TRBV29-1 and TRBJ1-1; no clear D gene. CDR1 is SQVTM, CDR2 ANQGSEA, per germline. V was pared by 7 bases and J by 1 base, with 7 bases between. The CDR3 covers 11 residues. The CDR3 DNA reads TGCAGCGGGGGAGAGAACACTGAAGCTTTCTTT. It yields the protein CSGGENTEAFF. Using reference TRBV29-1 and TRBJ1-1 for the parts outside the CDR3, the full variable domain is SAVISQKPSRDICQRGTSLTIQCQVDSQVTMMFWYRQQPGQSLTLIATANQGSEATYESGFVIDKFPISRPNLTFSTLTVSNMSPEDSSIYLCSGGENTEAFFGQGTRLTVV.

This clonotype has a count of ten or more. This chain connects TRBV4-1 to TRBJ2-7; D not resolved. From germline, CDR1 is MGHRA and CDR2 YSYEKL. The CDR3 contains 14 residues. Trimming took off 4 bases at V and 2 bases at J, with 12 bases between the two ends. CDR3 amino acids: CASSPSGATYEQYF. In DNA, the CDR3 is TGCGCCAGCAGCCCCTCGGGCGCCACCTACGAGCAGTACTTC.

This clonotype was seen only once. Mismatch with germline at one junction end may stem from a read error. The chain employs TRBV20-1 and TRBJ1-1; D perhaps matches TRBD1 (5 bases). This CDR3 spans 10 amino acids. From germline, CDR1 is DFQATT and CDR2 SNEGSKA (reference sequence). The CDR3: CSARVKVGTF. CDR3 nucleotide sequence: TGCAGTGCTAGAGTCAAGGTGGGGACCTTT.

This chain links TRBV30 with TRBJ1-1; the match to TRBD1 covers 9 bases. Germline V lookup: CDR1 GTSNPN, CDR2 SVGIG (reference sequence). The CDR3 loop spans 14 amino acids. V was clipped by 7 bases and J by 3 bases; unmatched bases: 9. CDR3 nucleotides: TGTGCCTCTACAGGGGGCGTCGAGTACACTGAAGCTTTCTTT. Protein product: CASTGGVEYTEAFF.

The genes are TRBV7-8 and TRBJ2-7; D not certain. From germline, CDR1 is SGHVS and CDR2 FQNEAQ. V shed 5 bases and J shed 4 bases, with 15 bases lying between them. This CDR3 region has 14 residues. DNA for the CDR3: TGTGCCAGCAGCGTACCAGGACGGACGTACGAGCAGTACTTC. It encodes CASSVPGRTYEQYF.

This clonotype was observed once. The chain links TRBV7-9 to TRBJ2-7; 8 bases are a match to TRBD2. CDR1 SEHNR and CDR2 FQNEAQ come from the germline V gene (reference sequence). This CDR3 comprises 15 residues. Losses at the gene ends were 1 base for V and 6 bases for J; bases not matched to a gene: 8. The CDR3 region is CASSLGAGGSLEQYF. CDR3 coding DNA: TGTGCCAGCAGCTTAGGTGCGGGAGGCTCCCTCGAGCAGTACTTC.

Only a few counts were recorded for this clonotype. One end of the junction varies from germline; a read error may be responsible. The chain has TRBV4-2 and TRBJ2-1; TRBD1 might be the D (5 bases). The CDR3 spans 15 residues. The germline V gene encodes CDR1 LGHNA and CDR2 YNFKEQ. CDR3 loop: CASSEDAGFNNEQFF. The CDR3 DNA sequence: TGTGCCAGCAGCGAAGATGCAGGGTTCAACAATGAGCAGTTCTTC.

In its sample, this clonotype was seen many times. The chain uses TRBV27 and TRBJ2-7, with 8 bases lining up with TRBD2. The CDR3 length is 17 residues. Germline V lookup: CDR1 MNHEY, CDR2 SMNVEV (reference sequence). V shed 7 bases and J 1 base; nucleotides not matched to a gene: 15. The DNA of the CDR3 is TGTGCCAGCATCGGGACTAGAAAGTATGGTTGGTCCTACGAGCAGTACTTC. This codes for CASIGTRKYGWSYEQYF.

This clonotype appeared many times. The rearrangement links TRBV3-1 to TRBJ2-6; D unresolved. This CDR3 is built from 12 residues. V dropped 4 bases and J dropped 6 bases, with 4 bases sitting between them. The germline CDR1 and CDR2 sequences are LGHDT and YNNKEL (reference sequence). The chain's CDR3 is CASSRAANVLTF. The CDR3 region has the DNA TGTGCCAGCAGCCGCGCGGCCAACGTCCTGACTTTC. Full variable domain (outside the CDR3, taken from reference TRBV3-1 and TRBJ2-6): DTAVSQTPKYLVTQMGNDKSIKCEQNLGHDTMYWYKQDSKKFLKIMFSYNNKELIINETVPNRFSPKSPDKAHLNLHINSLELGDSAVYFCASSRAANVLTFGAGSRLTVL.

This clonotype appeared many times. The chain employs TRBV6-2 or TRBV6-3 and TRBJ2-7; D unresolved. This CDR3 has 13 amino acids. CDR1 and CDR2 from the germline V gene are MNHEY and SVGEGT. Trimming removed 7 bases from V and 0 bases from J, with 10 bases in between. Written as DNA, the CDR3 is TGTGCCAGCATGTGGCCCAGCTCCTACGAGCAGTACTTC. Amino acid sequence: CASMWPSSYEQYF.

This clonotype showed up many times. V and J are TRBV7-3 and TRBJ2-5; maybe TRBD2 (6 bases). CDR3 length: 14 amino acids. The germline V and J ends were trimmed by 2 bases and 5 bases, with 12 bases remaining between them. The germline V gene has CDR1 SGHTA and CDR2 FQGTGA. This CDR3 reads CASSLGYSGETQYF. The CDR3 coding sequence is TGTGCCAGCAGCTTAGGATATAGCGGTGAGACCCAGTACTTC.

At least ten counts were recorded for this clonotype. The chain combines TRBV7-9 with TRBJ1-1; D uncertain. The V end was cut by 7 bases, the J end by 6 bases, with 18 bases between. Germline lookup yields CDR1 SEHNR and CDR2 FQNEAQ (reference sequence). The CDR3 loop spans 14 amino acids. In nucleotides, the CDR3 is TGTGCCAGCACCCAATACCCAGACGACGCTGAAGCTTTCTTT. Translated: CASTQYPDDAEAFF.

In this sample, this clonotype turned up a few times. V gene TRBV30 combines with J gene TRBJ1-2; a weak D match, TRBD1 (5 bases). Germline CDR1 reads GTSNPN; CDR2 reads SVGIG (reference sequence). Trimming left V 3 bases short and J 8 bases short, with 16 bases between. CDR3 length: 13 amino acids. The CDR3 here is CAWRGEGPEGYTF. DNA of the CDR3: TGTGCCTGGAGGGGGGAAGGACCAGAGGGCTACACCTTC.

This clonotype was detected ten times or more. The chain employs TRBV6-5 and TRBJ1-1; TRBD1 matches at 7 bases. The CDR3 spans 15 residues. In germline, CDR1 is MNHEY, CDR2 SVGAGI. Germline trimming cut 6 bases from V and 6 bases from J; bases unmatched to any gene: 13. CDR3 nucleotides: TGTGCCAGCAGCGGTTGGAGGGGGCGATTCGCTGAAGCTTTCTTT. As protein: CASSGWRGRFAEAFF.

The CDR3 spells CASSILKAAGGTEAFF. The CDR3 nucleotides read TGTGCCAGTAGTATTCTCAAGGCGGCCGGGGGCACTGAAGCTTTCTTT. This chain uses TRBV19 with TRBJ1-1, with D possibly being TRBD1 (5 bases). CDR3 length: 16 amino acids. CDR1 LNHDA and CDR2 SQIVND come from the germline V gene (reference sequence). The V and J ends lost 3 bases and 4 bases respectively, with 18 bases between them.

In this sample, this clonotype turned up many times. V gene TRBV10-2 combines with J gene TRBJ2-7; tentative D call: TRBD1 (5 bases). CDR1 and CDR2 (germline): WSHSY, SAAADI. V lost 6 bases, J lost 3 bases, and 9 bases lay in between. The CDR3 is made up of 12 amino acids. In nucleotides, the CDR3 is TGCGCCAGCAGGGACATCCACTACGAGCAGTACTTC. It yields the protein CASRDIHYEQYF.